The 3 T cell receptor beta chains below come from one sample, sequenced in a study of PD-1 blockade in classical Hodgkin lymphoma (TCRdb year 2020). The library was obtained by the immunoSEQ multiplex PCR assay. Not all clones reach the TCRdb copy of this immuneACCESS table, which keeps in-frame sequences only. Checked studies attribute under half of the gap to unresolved V genes and leave the rest unexplained. The sample data list about 26,000 clones, and roughly 82% of these were observed just once. The ten largest clones capture 11% of the sample. Read against the paper, the sample's time point label means: cycle 2 day 1 (C2D1) of nivolumab. Every trial patient had relapsed after autologous stem cell transplantation, and cohorts A, B and C differed in prior brentuximab vedotin exposure. Here the sequenced sample was peripheral blood mononuclear cells (PBMCs), taken before the second cycle of nivolumab. The receptors come from a human donor with classical Hodgkin lymphoma.

The chain carries TRBV7-9 and TRBJ1-4; tentative D call: TRBD1 (6 bases). V was cut by 7 bases and J by 3 bases, with 24 bases left in between. The CDR3 consists of 18 residues. Germline-derived CDR1 and CDR2 are SEHNR and FQNEAQ (reference sequence). CDR3 amino acids: CASTQLGKQGQPNEKLFF. CDR3 sequence (DNA): TGTGCCAGCACGCAGCTTGGGAAACAGGGCCAACCTAATGAAAAACTGTTTTTT.

By its share, this clone is medium-sized (0.01 to 0.1%). V is TRBV11-3 and J is TRBJ1-1; D unresolved. The CDR3 is 13 amino acids. Trimming shortened V by 2 bases and J by 7 bases, and 11 bases separated the two germline ends. Germline loops: CDR1 SGHNT, CDR2 YENEEA. CDR3 nucleotide sequence: TGTGCCAGCAGCTTAAACCAAAGGAATGAAGCTTTCTTT. Its protein product is CASSLNQRNEAFF. Supplemented by reference TRBV11-3 and TRBJ1-1, the full variable domain reads EAGVVQSPRYKIIEKKQPVAFWCNPISGHNTLYWYLQNLGQGPELLIRYENEEAVDDSQLPKDRFSAERLKGVDSTLKIQPAELGDSAVYLCASSLNQRNEAFFGQGTRLTVV.

The genes are TRBV28 and TRBJ1-2, with 7 bases fitting TRBD1. V was pared by 6 bases and J by 4 bases, with 11 bases of the junction left unmatched. Germline loops: CDR1 MDHEN, CDR2 SYDVKM. The CDR3 is 15 residues long. CDR3 in amino acids: CASRKAHGQVYGYTF. Here the CDR3 DNA reads TGTGCCAGCAGAAAAGCCCATGGACAGGTCTATGGCTACACCTTC.